A selection of T cell receptor beta chains follows, all from one sample in a study of shared clonotypes between healthy human individuals. Only in-frame clones appear in the TCRdb table, and some are missing; sequencing was by immunoSEQ multiplex PCR. Here the sample spans 80,000 to 100,000 clones, 68% being singletons. Source material: memory CD8+ T cells sorted from blood. The receptors come from a man under 40 in good health. The CDR3 runs from the conserved cysteine through the conserved F or W. Each record gives: J gene, V gene, CDR3 protein.

>TRBJ2-6|TRBV7-2
CASSLGWGPGANVLTF
>TRBJ2-1|TRBV6-6
CASSLTGAGYNEQFF
>TRBJ2-7|TRBV28
CASEGTASSYEQYF
>TRBJ2-1|TRBV7-9
CASSPGSEYNEQFF
>TRBJ2-6|TRBV6-9
CASSLYIRQSRANVLTF
>TRBJ2-7|TRBV28
CASGPGHTYEQYF
>TRBJ2-5|TRBV29-1
CSVEILAETQYF
>TRBJ2-1|TRBV28
CASAYNEQFF
>TRBJ2-1|TRBV9
CASSLGVGTGILTNEQFF
>TRBJ2-7|TRBV5-1
CASSRDGDYEQYF
>TRBJ1-2|TRBV11-2
CASSLGSGGYTF
>TRBJ2-3|TRBV28
CASSLWTSGTSTDTQYF
>TRBJ2-7|TRBV7-8
CASSFHSNYEQYF
>TRBJ2-7|TRBV27
CASSFAGGSYEQYF
>TRBJ2-5|TRBV7-8
CASSLTGTSSQETQYF
>TRBJ2-3|TRBV6-4
CASSDRGGSGPDTQYF
>TRBJ2-7|TRBV7-9
CASSPRQGDYEQYF
>TRBJ1-5|TRBV11-2
CASSRAGNNQPQHF
>TRBJ2-3|TRBV7-9
CASSPFTTLAGDTDTQYF
>TRBJ1-2|TRBV29-1
CSVGRTGGRYGYTF
>TRBJ2-7|TRBV9
CASSVGMTTSEQYF
>TRBJ1-2|TRBV18
CASSSTGAMWYGYTF
>TRBJ2-2|TRBV2
CASDRAAGGELFF
>TRBJ2-7|TRBV27
CASSLGRTYEQYF
>TRBJ1-5|TRBV6-5
CASSYRPVGQPQHF
>TRBJ2-1|TRBV27
CASSPGLAITYNEQFF
>TRBJ1-1|TRBV5-4
CASSFVTELPNTEAFF
>TRBJ1-2|TRBV29-1
CSVSPGTADYGYTF
>TRBJ2-2|TRBV15
CATSRDLTGGAELFF
>TRBJ1-3|TRBV11-2
CASSFGQGPGNTIYF
>TRBJ2-7|TRBV4-1
CASTFRLTSTTYEQYF
>TRBJ2-7|TRBV7-8
CASSRRDTAYEQYF
>TRBJ2-7|TRBV5-4
CASSSTGERYEQYF
>TRBJ2-6|TRBV2
CASSAGSSGANVLTF
>TRBJ2-3|TRBV28
CATSIPPGLAGEESSDTQYF
>TRBJ2-1|TRBV27
CASTSGGTYNEQFF
>TRBJ2-1|TRBV20-1
CSASGRNEQFF
>TRBJ2-3|TRBV2
CASSERSGRAKDTQYF
>TRBJ2-6|TRBV25-1
CASTGRALSGANVLTF
>TRBJ2-3|TRBV28
CASSDSGRGGTDTQYF
>TRBJ1-2|TRBV27
CASSLFRGLYGYTF
>TRBJ2-7|TRBV6-5
CASRSGSEQYF
>TRBJ2-1|TRBV30
CAWMWEDPHEQFF
>TRBJ1-1|TRBV10-3
CAISEGGFEDTEAFF
>TRBJ2-7|TRBV6-5
CASSFGQGSAYEQYF
>TRBJ1-2|TRBV27
CASRPQGYGEPHYGYTF
>TRBJ2-2|TRBV5-1
CASSLYSGGAGELFF
>TRBJ2-7|TRBV28
CASSTLYEQYF
>TRBJ2-3|TRBV7-6
CASSLEVWADTQYF
>TRBJ2-6|TRBV7-8
CASSWGTGSGAGANVLTF
>TRBJ2-7|TRBV14
CASSQRGQGYEQYF
>TRBJ2-3|TRBV7-9
CASSSPLAFSTDTQYF
>TRBJ2-1|TRBV27
CASSLSRRNEQFF
>TRBJ2-7|TRBV6-5
CASSESDDRLEQYF
>TRBJ2-1|TRBV29-1
CSVLPPPGGVYNEQFF
>TRBJ2-7|TRBV27
CASSLTSGSLYEQYF
>TRBJ1-2|TRBV6-6
CASSQIRDGYTF
>TRBJ2-7|TRBV6-1
CATPLPGQSYGQYF
>TRBJ2-1|TRBV6-5
CASSYSGEGAYNEQFF